A single sample is the source of the 24 T cell receptor beta chains below, sequenced in a study of early T cells in non-severe SARS-CoV-2 infection. TCRdb used MiXCR to reprocess the 5' RACE reads, holding one entry per CDR3 protein. This table has under 60,000 distinct CDR3 sequences, around 10% appearing once. This specimen was whole blood, taken at baseline. The receptors shown here come from an adult who was a healthcare worker with PCR-confirmed SARS-CoV-2 infection or an uninfected control (not recorded which).

This clonotype was found many times. The chain recombines TRBV30 with TRBJ2-5, with D perhaps assigned TRBD1 or TRBD2 (7 bases each). Germline-derived CDR1 and CDR2 are GTSNPN and SVGIG (reference sequence). The CDR3 is made up of 14 amino acids. V was trimmed by 8 bases and J by 4 bases, leaving 20 bases between them. The CDR3 spells CAQGGNRVGETQYF. As DNA, the CDR3 is TGTGCCCAGGGGGGGAATAGGGTCGGAGAGACCCAGTACTTC.

The sample holds a few counts of this clonotype. V usage is TRBV6-1 and J usage is TRBJ2-5; D ambiguous. V lost 6 bases, J lost 1 base, and 9 bases lay in between. The CDR3 is made up of 13 amino acids. Looked up from germline, CDR1 is MNHNS and CDR2 is SASEGT. Here the CDR3 reads CASSSNSQETQYF. In DNA form, the CDR3 reads TGTGCCAGCAGCAGCAACTCCCAAGAGACCCAGTACTTC.

V is TRBV20-1 and J is TRBJ2-3, with 16 bases identical to TRBD2. The V gene's germline CDR1 is DFQATT and CDR2 SNEGSKA (reference sequence). CDR3 length equals 16 residues. V shed 2 bases, J shed 7 bases, and the junction held 6 bases outside the gene matches. In DNA, the CDR3 is TGCAGTGCTAGATTTGGGACTAGCGGGGGGGCCAATACGCAGTATTTT. This encodes CSARFGTSGGANTQYF.

This clonotype was recorded a few times. The J gene is TRBJ2-1, the V gene TRBV20-1; no reliable D call. CDR1 is DFQATT, CDR2 SNEGSKA, per germline (reference sequence). V shed 4 bases and J shed 8 bases, with 12 bases lying between them. The CDR3 sequence is 12 residues long. Written as DNA, the CDR3 is TGCAGTGCTAAAAGGGCCTCGTATGAGCAGTTCTTC. The encoded protein is CSAKRASYEQFF.

This clonotype was observed a handful of times. V is TRBV11-2 and J is TRBJ2-7, with a possible D match to TRBD2 (6 bases). V gave up 6 bases and J gave up 4 bases, with 13 bases separating them. The CDR3 sequence is 13 residues long. Germline V CDR1 and CDR2: SGHAT, FQNNGV. The CDR3 here is CASRAAGRYEQYF. The CDR3 DNA follows: TGTGCCAGCAGGGCGGCAGGGAGGTACGAGCAGTACTTC. Complete variable domain (other parts from reference TRBV11-2 and TRBJ2-7): EAGVAQSPRYKIIEKRQSVAFWCNPISGHATLYWYQQILGQGPKLLIQFQNNGVVDDSQLPKDRFSAERLKGVDSTLKIQPAKLEDSAVYLCASRAAGRYEQYFGPGTRLTVT.

This clonotype came up many times. The rearrangement links TRBV7-3 to TRBJ2-1; tentatively, D is TRBD1 or TRBD2 (6 bases each). The V and J ends lost 10 bases and 4 bases respectively, with 17 bases between them. The CDR3 sequence is 14 residues long. Germline V lookup: CDR1 SGHTA, CDR2 FQGTGA. The CDR3 nucleotides read TGTGCCACCTCCCTCGGAGGGGGGTACAATGAGCAGTTCTTC. This translates into CATSLGGGYNEQFF.

This clonotype was counted a few times. The chain uses TRBV5-1 and TRBJ2-1, with 7 bases that match TRBD1. CDR3 length: 14 amino acids. From germline, CDR1 is SGHRS and CDR2 YFSETQ. V was pared by 6 bases and J by 2 bases, with 5 bases of the junction left unmatched. CDR3 in DNA: TGCGCCAGCAAGACAGGGAATACCTACAATGAGCAGTTCTTC. Translation: CASKTGNTYNEQFF.

This clonotype appeared many times. V gene TRBV5-6 combines with J gene TRBJ2-5; no firm D call. Between the trimmed V and J ends, which lost 0 bases and 5 bases, there was a span of 2 bases. CDR1 SGHDT and CDR2 YYEEEE come from the germline V gene. This CDR3 is built from 11 residues. CDR3: CASSLVETQYF. The CDR3 DNA follows: TGTGCCAGCAGCTTGGTTGAGACCCAGTACTTC.

This clonotype was observed many times. V usage is TRBV5-1 and J usage is TRBJ2-1; TRBD2 aligns across 7 bases. This CDR3 has 13 residues. The junction had 3 bases not matched to a gene; V was cut back by 0 bases and J by 9 bases. Germline CDR1 and CDR2: SGHRS and YFSETQ. In DNA, the CDR3 is TGCGCCAGCAGCTTGGATACGGGAGGTGAGCAGTTCTTC. Translation: CASSLDTGGEQFF.

There are a few counts of this clonotype. The chain combines TRBV7-9 with TRBJ2-5, with D possibly being TRBD2 (6 bases). Trimming pared 5 bases from V and 6 bases from J, leaving 19 bases between. Germline-derived CDR1 and CDR2 are SEHNR and FQNEAQ (reference sequence). The CDR3 contains 15 residues. The CDR3 is CASSAGTELMKTQYF. CDR3 in DNA: TGTGCCAGCAGCGCAGGGACTGAACTAATGAAGACCCAGTACTTC.

CDR3 sequence: CAISEPGLAGSYEQYF. For the CDR3, the DNA is TGTGCCATCAGTGAGCCGGGACTAGCGGGCTCCTACGAGCAGTACTTC. V and J are TRBV10-3 and TRBJ2-7, with TRBD2 identical over 12 bases. CDR1 is ENHRY and CDR2 is SYGVKD in the germline V gene. This CDR3 is built from 16 residues. V lost 2 bases to trimming and J lost 0 bases; unmatched junction nucleotides: 2.

This clonotype was counted many times. This chain connects TRBV20-1 to TRBJ1-1; D is possibly TRBD1 (6 bases). Between the trimmed V and J ends, which lost 8 bases and 4 bases, there was a span of 11 bases. The CDR3 is 11 residues long. Germline V CDR1 and CDR2: DFQATT, SNEGSKA (reference sequence). CDR3 sequence reads: CSSRGGTEAFF. The CDR3, as DNA: TGCAGTAGCAGAGGGGGCACTGAAGCTTTCTTT.

The rearrangement uses TRBV7-9 and TRBJ1-1; TRBD1 aligns across 8 bases. CDR3 length equals 11 residues. The germline V gene encodes CDR1 SEHNR and CDR2 FQNEAQ (reference sequence). Trimming took 8 bases from V and 10 from J; bases not matched to a gene: 6. The CDR3 loop is CASDRTGRAFF. In DNA form, the CDR3 reads TGTGCCAGCGACCGGACAGGGCGAGCTTTCTTT.

V is TRBV19 and J is TRBJ1-2; TRBD1 matches 8 bases. Germline CDR1 is LNHDA and CDR2 is SQIVND (reference sequence). The CDR3 runs to 13 residues. The V segment lost 5 bases and the J segment 5 bases; nucleotides outside the gene matches: 4. Here the CDR3 reads CASSPDRVYGYTF. The CDR3 nucleotides are TGTGCCAGTAGTCCGGACAGGGTGTATGGCTACACCTTC.

This clonotype came up many times. The chain joins TRBV6-4 to TRBJ2-1; D possibly corresponds to TRBD1 (5 bases). This CDR3 is 13 amino acids long. V was pared by 2 bases and J by 5 bases, with 7 bases between. Germline CDR1 is MRHNA and CDR2 is SNTAGT. The CDR3 loop is CASSDGAHNEQFF. The CDR3 DNA reads TGTGCCAGCAGTGACGGGGCCCACAATGAGCAGTTCTTC.

This clonotype was detected ten times or more. V is TRBV5-8 and J is TRBJ1-5; unclear D gene. With 1 base removed from V and 3 bases from J, the gap between germline ends came to 8 bases. CDR1 is SGHTS, CDR2 YDEGEE, per germline. This CDR3 has 14 residues. The CDR3: CASSLLGNNQPQHF. CDR3 nucleotides: TGTGCCAGCAGCTTGTTAGGGAACAATCAGCCCCAGCATTTT.

The table lists this clonotype with a few counts. The chain couples TRBV29-1 to TRBJ2-1; D not certain. Trimming removed 1 base at V and 6 bases at J, with 10 bases between. The CDR3 runs to 13 residues. Germline CDR1 SQVTM, CDR2 ANQGSEA. The CDR3 protein is CSVEVGWGNEQFF. CDR3 nucleotide sequence: TGCAGCGTTGAAGTCGGTTGGGGCAATGAGCAGTTCTTC.

This clonotype was detected many times. The chain has TRBV29-1 and TRBJ2-2, with no clear D. The ends were cut back, 5 bases at V and 4 bases at J, with 11 bases in the middle. Germline CDR1 is SQVTM and CDR2 is ANQGSEA. This CDR3 contains 13 residues. The DNA for the CDR3 is TGCAGCGTTCCTTCGGACGGCACCGGGGAGCTGTTTTTT. Residues: CSVPSDGTGELFF.

The table lists this clonotype with many counts. This sequence joins TRBV29-1 and TRBJ2-2, with 12 nucleotides matching TRBD1. Germline assignment: CDR1 SQVTM and CDR2 ANQGSEA. V was pared by 7 bases and J by 7 bases, with 7 bases of the junction left unmatched. CDR3 length equals 14 residues. The CDR3 loop is CSGRDRGPVGELFF. The CDR3 DNA is TGCAGCGGCCGGGACAGGGGGCCGGTCGGGGAGCTGTTTTTT.

This clonotype was counted a few times. The V call is TRBV20-1, the J call TRBJ2-3; 15 bases align to TRBD2. Germline-derived CDR1 and CDR2 are DFQATT and SNEGSKA (reference sequence). The J segment lost 4 bases and the V segment lost 1 base, leaving 6 bases of the junction unmatched. The CDR3 is made up of 17 amino acids. CDR3 protein: CSARARTSGREADTQYF. CDR3 bases: TGCAGTGCTAGAGCCCGGACTAGCGGGAGGGAGGCAGATACGCAGTATTTT.

Only a few counts were recorded for this clonotype. The V gene is TRBV7-2, the J gene TRBJ2-5, with a possible D match to TRBD2 (6 bases). V lost 4 bases, J lost 5 bases, and 17 bases lay in between. The CDR3 covers 15 residues. Per the germline V gene, CDR1 is SGHTA and CDR2 is FQGNSA. The CDR3 DNA follows: TGTGCCAGCAGCTCGAGCCGACTAGTGGGCGAGACCCAGTACTTC. Amino acids: CASSSSRLVGETQYF.

The table lists this clonotype with a few counts. This chain uses TRBV7-2 with TRBJ1-1; the D is unclear. CDR1 is SGHTA, CDR2 FQGNSA, per germline. V lost 0 bases to trimming and J lost 2 bases, with 10 bases between them. The CDR3 has 15 residues. The CDR3 nucleotides are TGTGCCAGCAGCTTAGCGGGCGGGCTAAACACTGAAGCTTTCTTT. This codes for CASSLAGGLNTEAFF.

Ten or more counts support this clonotype. This rearrangement joins TRBV2 to TRBJ2-7; 7 positions match TRBD2. Per germline, CDR1 SNHLY and CDR2 FYNNEI. The V gene end was trimmed by 6 bases and the J gene end by 4 bases; junction bases not matched to a gene: 9. CDR3 length: 14 residues. Here the CDR3 reads CASSSNSGVYEQYF. CDR3 coding DNA: TGTGCCAGCAGCTCCAACAGCGGGGTTTACGAGCAGTACTTC.

The gene calls are TRBV7-6 and TRBJ2-1, with 11 bases aligning to TRBD2. Trimming took 5 bases from V and 10 from J; bases not matched to a gene: 13. This CDR3 contains 16 residues. Germline V gene lookup returns CDR1 SGHVS and CDR2 FNYEAQ. As DNA, the CDR3 is TGTGCCAGCAGCCCCATGGAGCTAGCGGGGGGAAACGAGCAGTTCTTC. Translating gives CASSPMELAGGNEQFF.